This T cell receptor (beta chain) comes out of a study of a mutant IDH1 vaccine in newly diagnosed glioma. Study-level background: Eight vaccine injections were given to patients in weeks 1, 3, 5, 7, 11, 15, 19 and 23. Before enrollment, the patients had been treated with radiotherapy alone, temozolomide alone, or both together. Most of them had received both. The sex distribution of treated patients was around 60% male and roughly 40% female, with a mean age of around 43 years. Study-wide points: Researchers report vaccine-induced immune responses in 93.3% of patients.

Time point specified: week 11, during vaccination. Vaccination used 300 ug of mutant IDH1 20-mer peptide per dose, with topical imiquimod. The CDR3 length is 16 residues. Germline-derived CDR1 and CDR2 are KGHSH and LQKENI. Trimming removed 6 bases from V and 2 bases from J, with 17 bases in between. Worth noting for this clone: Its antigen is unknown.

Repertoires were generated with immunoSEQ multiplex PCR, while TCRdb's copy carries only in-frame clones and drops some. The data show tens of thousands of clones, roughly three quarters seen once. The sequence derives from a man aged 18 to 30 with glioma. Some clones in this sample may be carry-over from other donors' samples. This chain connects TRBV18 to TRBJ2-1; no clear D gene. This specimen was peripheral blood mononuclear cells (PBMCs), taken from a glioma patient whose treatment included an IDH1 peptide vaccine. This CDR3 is CASSPTNGPPYNEQFF. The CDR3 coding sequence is TGTGCCAGCTCGCCCACTAACGGGCCCCCCTACAATGAGCAGTTCTTC.